Following are 18 T cell receptor beta chains from one sample sequenced in a study of cytomegalovirus exposure and HLA in healthy donors. The PCR was carried out with 60 Vbeta primers and 13 Jbeta primers. Profiling relied on immunoSEQ multiplex PCR, and the TCRdb table lists in-frame clones only, not all of them. The sample shows over 130,000 clones, 70% to 85% of them seen only once. Input material: PBMCs. All receptors derive from a man aged 25-45 years in good health and CMV-seropositive.

J is TRBJ1-5 and V is TRBV2; 7 nucleotides align to TRBD1. Germline trimming cut 7 bases from V and 0 bases from J; bases unmatched to any gene: 9. The CDR3 is 16 residues long. CDR1 is SNHLY, CDR2 FYNNEI, per germline. This CDR3 reads CASTAQGGNSNQPQHF. In nucleotides, the CDR3 is TGTGCCAGCACTGCGCAGGGGGGAAATAGCAATCAGCCCCAGCATTTT.

This chain uses TRBV6-1 with TRBJ2-7, with D hard to call. The V end lost 1 base, the J end lost 3 bases, and 10 bases lay between the germline ends. CDR3 length: 14 amino acids. From germline, CDR1 is MNHNS and CDR2 SASEGT. DNA of the CDR3: TGTGCCAGCAGTGAAGTGCAGGAAAGCTACGAGCAGTACTTC. Encoded protein: CASSEVQESYEQYF.

The chain employs TRBV5-5 and TRBJ2-7; a possible D gene is TRBD1 (6 bases). Germline CDR1 SGHKS, CDR2 YYEKEE (reference sequence). V was clipped by 0 bases and J by 2 bases, with 12 bases between them. The CDR3 is made up of 15 amino acids. The CDR3 DNA follows: TGTGCCAGCAGCTTGGGTCAGGGGATCCCCTACGAGCAGTACTTC. Its translation: CASSLGQGIPYEQYF.

The rearrangement uses TRBV15 and TRBJ1-1, with a possible D match to TRBD1 (5 bases). Per the germline V gene, CDR1 is LNHNV and CDR2 is YYDKDF (reference sequence). This CDR3 is built from 12 residues. V was clipped by 0 bases and J by 11 bases, with 10 bases between them. The CDR3 DNA reads as TGTGCCACCAGCAGAGAGGATGGGACTGCTTTCTTT. It yields the protein CATSREDGTAFF.

CDR3: CASSARDPYEQYF. The CDR3 DNA is TGTGCCAGTAGTGCCCGGGATCCCTACGAGCAGTACTTC. The rearrangement joins TRBV19 to TRBJ2-7, with a tentative D call TRBD2 (5 bases). V was pared by 5 bases and J by 2 bases, with 10 bases between. CDR3 length: 13 amino acids. The germline V gene has CDR1 LNHDA and CDR2 SQIVND (reference sequence).

J is TRBJ1-2 and V is TRBV28, with D possibly being TRBD1 (5 bases). Germline V lookup: CDR1 MDHEN, CDR2 SYDVKM. The CDR3 length is 12 residues. Trimming removed 4 bases at V and 8 bases at J, with 11 bases between. CDR3 bases: TGTGCCAGCAGTTGCAGGGTCTGCGGCTACACCTTC. Protein sequence: CASSCRVCGYTF.

This chain uses TRBV27 with TRBJ2-7; TRBD1 is a possible D gene (6 bases). Trimming took 2 bases from V and 4 from J, leaving 12 bases between them. There are 14 residues in the CDR3. CDR1 is MNHEY, CDR2 SMNVEV, per germline (reference sequence). This chain's CDR3 is CASSLGTSAYEQYF. The CDR3 DNA reads TGTGCCAGCAGTTTAGGGACAAGCGCTTACGAGCAGTACTTC.

The CDR3 bases are TGTGCCAGCAGCAAGGACAGGGGAGGGGGCCAAGAGACCCAGTACTTC. Protein: CASSKDRGGGQETQYF. The chain combines TRBV7-2 with TRBJ2-5, with 9 bases that match TRBD1. Germline trimming cut 5 bases from V and 1 base from J; bases unmatched to any gene: 8. The CDR3 consists of 16 residues. Germline V gives CDR1 SGHTA, CDR2 FQGNSA.

CDR3 amino acids: CASSSYRGFTEAFF. The DNA of the CDR3 is TGTGCCAGCAGTTCCTACAGGGGGTTCACTGAAGCTTTCTTT. The rearrangement links TRBV27 to TRBJ1-1; 8 bases match TRBD1. Losses at the gene ends were 4 bases for V and 4 bases for J; bases not matched to a gene: 5. The germline V gene has CDR1 MNHEY and CDR2 SMNVEV (reference sequence). The CDR3 extends over 14 amino acids.

This clone turned up a few times. The genes are TRBV28 and TRBJ2-2; 13 bases line up with TRBD2. Germline CDR1 MDHEN, CDR2 SYDVKM. V was clipped by 2 bases and J by 9 bases; unmatched bases: 3. The CDR3 is made up of 15 amino acids. CDR3 sequence: CASSLRTSGRRELFF. In DNA, the CDR3 is TGTGCCAGCAGTTTAAGGACTAGCGGGAGAAGGGAGCTGTTTTTT.

The chain couples TRBV7-3 to TRBJ2-1; TRBD2 aligns across 8 bases. The CDR3 sequence is 14 residues long. J was trimmed by 6 bases and V by 2 bases; bases with no gene match: 3. The V gene's germline CDR1 is SGHTA and CDR2 FQGTGA. The CDR3 loop reads CASSLSGGANEQFF. Here the CDR3 DNA reads TGTGCCAGCAGCTTATCCGGGGGGGCCAATGAGCAGTTCTTC.

The chain couples TRBV4-2 to TRBJ1-1, with 8 bases fitting TRBD1. The CDR3 contains 16 residues. CDR1 is LGHNA and CDR2 is YNFKEQ in the germline V gene. The V segment lost 0 bases and the J segment 1 base; nucleotides outside the gene matches: 4. The CDR3 spells CASSQETGGRNTEAFF. CDR3 coding DNA: TGTGCCAGCAGCCAAGAAACAGGGGGGAGGAACACTGAAGCTTTCTTT.

The chain is built from TRBV9 and TRBJ2-1, with 11 bases identical to TRBD2. J gave up 1 base and V 4 bases, and 1 base lay outside the gene matches. Germline V gene lookup returns CDR1 SGDLS and CDR2 YYNGEE. The CDR3 contains 15 residues. CDR3 sequence reads: CASSPSGRSYNEQFF. The CDR3 DNA reads as TGTGCCAGCAGCCCTAGCGGGAGGTCCTACAATGAGCAGTTCTTC.

J is TRBJ1-5 and V is TRBV27, with D perhaps matching TRBD1 (6 bases). The CDR3 spans 15 residues. V gave up 5 bases and J gave up 3 bases, with 14 bases separating them. The germline gives CDR1 MNHEY, CDR2 SMNVEV (reference sequence). The CDR3 region has the DNA TGTGCCAGCAGTCCTAACAGGGAACTCAATCAGCCCCAGCATTTT. Translated: CASSPNRELNQPQHF.

Regarding this clone: An end of the junction differs from the germline gene, which may be a read error. The chain is built from TRBV29-1 and TRBJ1-3, with D tentatively TRBD1 (5 bases). Germline CDR1 reads SQVTM; CDR2 reads ANQGSEA. This CDR3 is built from 13 residues. The DNA for the CDR3 is TGCAGCGGGGGGGAAGGGGCTGGAAACGCCATATATTTT. Translating gives CSGGEGAGNAIYF.

This chain connects TRBV7-9 to TRBJ2-5; 8 nucleotides agree with TRBD2. TRBJ2-7 matches the DNA end more closely, so the J call is doubtful. The length of the CDR3 is 15 residues. Germline values: CDR1 SEHNR, CDR2 FQNEAQ (reference sequence). The CDR3 DNA reads TGTGCCAGCAGCTTACTCGGGGGGGGCGGGTACGAGCAGTACTTC. Its translation is CASSLLGGGGYEQYF.

The rearrangement joins TRBV28 to TRBJ2-7; 9 bases are a match to TRBD1. Germline values: CDR1 MDHEN, CDR2 SYDVKM. The CDR3 is 14 amino acids. J lost 3 bases, V lost 5 bases, and 5 bases had no gene match. CDR3 DNA sequence: TGTGCCAGCAGTACCGGGACAGGGAACTACGAGCAGTACTTC. It codes for CASSTGTGNYEQYF. Looking up the rest from reference TRBV28 and TRBJ2-7 gives the full variable domain: DVKVTQSSRYLVKRTGEKVFLECVQDMDHENMFWYRQDPGLGLRLIYFSYDVKMKEKGDIPEGYSVSREKKERFSLILESASTNQTSMYLCASSTGTGNYEQYFGPGTRLTVT.

This clone was found a few times. V usage is TRBV19 and J usage is TRBJ2-7; D is unresolved. CDR1 is LNHDA, CDR2 SQIVND, per germline (reference sequence). The V gene lost 11 bases and the J gene lost 6 bases, with 14 bases spanning the gap. CDR3 length: 11 amino acids. The CDR3 reads CASYWAFEQYF. CDR3 bases: TGTGCCTCTTATTGGGCATTCGAGCAGTACTTC.